What follows are 21 T cell receptor beta chains derived from one specimen sequenced in a study of T cells after yellow fever vaccination. MiXCR was run by TCRdb on the 5' RACE reads, yielding one entry per CDR3 protein. The sample has a few hundred thousand distinct CDR3 sequences, around 4.9% seen once; the top ten hold 3% to 4%. The specimen was CD4+ T cells sorted from PBMCs, collected on the day of the yellow fever booster vaccination. These receptors were taken from a man aged 18 to 29 who received the YFV17D yellow fever vaccine.

This clonotype was counted only a few times. DNA for the CDR3: TGTGCCAGCAGTTTCGGACAGGGCGGCTATGGCTACACCTTC. Amino acids: CASSFGQGGYGYTF. V gene TRBV28 combines with J gene TRBJ1-2; 8 bases align to TRBD1. CDR1 and CDR2 (germline): MDHEN, SYDVKM. The junction had 4 bases not matched to a gene; V was cut back by 3 bases and J by 4 bases. The length of the CDR3 is 14 residues.

The chain is built from TRBV5-1 and TRBJ2-5; D remains unclear. Germline V gene sequence: CDR1 SGHRS, CDR2 YFSETQ. V shed 0 bases and J shed 2 bases, with 8 bases lying between them. The CDR3 loop spans 14 amino acids. CDR3 in amino acids: CASSLERAQETQYF. The CDR3 nucleotides read TGCGCCAGCAGCTTGGAACGCGCACAAGAGACCCAGTACTTC.

This clonotype was seen many times. The chain recombines TRBV7-2 with TRBJ1-6; D uncertain. CDR1 and CDR2 (germline): SGHTA, FQGNSA. Trimming shortened V by 1 base and J by 7 bases, and 5 bases separated the two germline ends. The CDR3 is made up of 13 amino acids. The DNA for the CDR3 is TGTGCCAGCAGCTTAGTAGAGAATTCACCCCTCCACTTT. It encodes CASSLVENSPLHF.

This clonotype was recorded many times. This chain connects TRBV11-2 to TRBJ2-2; D is tentatively TRBD1 or TRBD2 (6 bases each). CDR1 is SGHAT and CDR2 is FQNNGV in the germline V gene. This CDR3 is built from 15 residues. Trimming took 2 bases from V and 2 from J, leaving 9 bases between them. CDR3 sequence reads: CASSLRGHNTGELFF. The DNA for the CDR3 is TGTGCCAGCAGCTTACGGGGGCACAACACCGGGGAGCTGTTTTTT.

This clonotype was picked up a small number of times. This chain links TRBV24-1 with TRBJ2-3, with 8 bases that match TRBD2. The germline V gene has CDR1 KGHDR and CDR2 SFDVKD. The CDR3 covers 14 residues. With V trimmed by 7 bases and J by 7 bases, 9 bases remained unmatched. CDR3: CATSEGTSGYTQYF. The CDR3 DNA sequence: TGTGCCACCAGCGAGGGGACTAGTGGGTATACGCAGTATTTT.

The gene calls are TRBV5-1 and TRBJ1-1, with TRBD1 identical over 7 bases. The CDR3 totals 14 residues. Germline CDR1 is SGHRS and CDR2 is YFSETQ. The trim removed 5 bases at V and 5 bases at J, leaving 9 bases unmatched. CDR3 in amino acids: CASRVQGSKTEAFF. The CDR3 DNA reads as TGCGCCAGCAGGGTACAGGGGTCGAAGACTGAAGCTTTCTTT. The complete variable domain, with remaining parts taken from reference TRBV5-1 and TRBJ1-1, reads KAGVTQTPRYLIKTRGQQVTLSCSPISGHRSVSWYQQTPGQGLQFLFEYFSETQRNKGNFPGRFSGRQFSNSRSEMNVSTLELGDSALYLCASRVQGSKTEAFFGQGTRLTVV.

The chain combines TRBV12-3 or TRBV12-4 with TRBJ2-2, with 15 positions matching TRBD2. The length of the CDR3 is 15 residues. The V segment lost 6 bases and the J segment 6 bases; nucleotides outside the gene matches: 2. In DNA, the CDR3 is TGTGCCAGCAGCGGACTAGCGGGGGGGCCCGGGGAGCTGTTTTTT. Protein product: CASSGLAGGPGELFF.

This clonotype was observed a few times. The chain employs TRBV10-3 and TRBJ1-1, with D perhaps matching TRBD1 (5 bases). Trimming took off 6 bases at V and 4 bases at J, with 12 bases between the two ends. Germline V CDR1 and CDR2: ENHRY, SYGVKD. This CDR3 is built from 13 residues. The chain's CDR3 is CAIRGPAGTEAFF. The CDR3 DNA is TGTGCCATCAGGGGACCGGCTGGCACTGAAGCTTTCTTT.

The chain links TRBV25-1 to TRBJ1-6; a weak D match, TRBD1 (5 bases). The CDR3 sequence is 13 residues long. V shed 7 bases and J shed 9 bases, with 13 bases lying between them. The germline V gene encodes CDR1 MGHDK and CDR2 SYGVNS. Written as DNA, the CDR3 is TGTGCCAGCATGGGCAGGGCCCGTTCACCCCTCCACTTT. As protein: CASMGRARSPLHF.

This sequence joins TRBV20-1 and TRBJ2-1; possible D gene TRBD2, 6 bases. In germline, CDR1 is DFQATT, CDR2 SNEGSKA (reference sequence). This CDR3 comprises 12 residues. V was pared by 5 bases and J by 6 bases, with 11 bases between. The CDR3: CSAQRDSNEQFF. The CDR3, as DNA: TGCAGTGCTCAGAGGGACTCCAATGAGCAGTTCTTC.

This clonotype was counted between two and nine times. V is TRBV7-3 and J is TRBJ2-1, with TRBD2 matching over 11 bases. In germline, CDR1 is SGHTA, CDR2 FQGTGA. J lost 4 bases, V lost 5 bases, and 7 bases had no gene match. This CDR3 spans 16 amino acids. The CDR3 sequence: CASSNPLAGEYNEQFF. The CDR3 bases are TGTGCCAGCAGCAACCCACTAGCGGGGGAGTACAATGAGCAGTTCTTC.

This clonotype was found a few times. V and J are TRBV10-3 and TRBJ1-6, with unresolved D. Trimming pared 6 bases from V and 8 bases from J, leaving 14 bases between. The CDR3 covers 14 residues. CDR1 and CDR2 from the germline V gene are ENHRY and SYGVKD. CDR3: CAIRPDPGDSPLHF. The CDR3 DNA reads as TGTGCCATCAGACCTGACCCAGGCGATTCACCCCTCCACTTT.

A few counts support this clonotype. This chain uses TRBV10-3 with TRBJ1-3; perhaps TRBD1 as D (5 bases). V lost 2 bases and J lost 0, with 11 bases in between. Germline V lookup: CDR1 ENHRY, CDR2 SYGVKD. The CDR3 loop spans 16 amino acids. CDR3 sequence (DNA): TGTGCCATCAGTGAGCCCCATGGGACCTCTGGAAACACCATATATTTT. Encoded protein: CAISEPHGTSGNTIYF.

This clonotype was detected only a few times. This rearrangement joins TRBV7-3 to TRBJ2-2; 9 positions agree with TRBD2. Germline CDR1 and CDR2: SGHTA and FQGTGA. The J segment lost 3 bases and the V segment lost 1 base, leaving 3 bases of the junction unmatched. The CDR3 contains 16 residues. CDR3 region: CASSLMAGGDTGELFF. The CDR3 DNA is TGTGCCAGCAGCTTAATGGCGGGGGGGGACACCGGGGAGCTGTTTTTT.

This chain connects TRBV6-5 to TRBJ2-7; the D call may be TRBD1 or TRBD2 (7 bases each). CDR1 is MNHEY and CDR2 is SVGAGI in the germline V gene. The CDR3 has 13 residues. V was trimmed by 6 bases and J by 6 bases, leaving 15 bases between them. The CDR3 DNA is TGTGCCAGCAGGCTCCCAGGGGGGGTCGAGCAGTACTTC. Translating it yields CASRLPGGVEQYF.

This clonotype was observed a handful of times. The chain has TRBV12-3 or TRBV12-4 and TRBJ2-1, with D perhaps matching TRBD1 or TRBD2 (5 bases each). The CDR3 spans 15 residues. V lost 3 bases and J 4 bases, leaving 13 bases between the germline ends. CDR3 residues: CASSFTSEGYNEQFF. The CDR3 DNA follows: TGTGCCAGCAGTTTCACGAGCGAGGGGTACAATGAGCAGTTCTTC.

This chain uses TRBV6-1 with TRBJ2-7; D might be TRBD2 (5 bases). Germline CDR1 reads MNHNS; CDR2 reads SASEGT. Trimming removed 7 bases at V and 5 bases at J, with 18 bases between. The CDR3 is made up of 14 amino acids. Here the CDR3 DNA reads TGTGCCAGCACTGCCGGGATAACGACCAACGAGCAGTACGTC. Translation gives CASTAGITTNEQYV.

This clonotype was found a few times. The chain recombines TRBV7-2 with TRBJ2-5; D uncertain. Trimming left V 2 bases short and J 5 bases short, with 9 bases between. The CDR3 extends over 13 amino acids. The germline V gene encodes CDR1 SGHTA and CDR2 FQGNSA. The CDR3 loop is CASSLSASETQYF. CDR3 DNA sequence: TGTGCCAGCAGCTTATCGGCTTCGGAGACCCAGTACTTC.

The J gene is TRBJ2-5, the V gene TRBV20-1; D call uncertain. The V gene lost 3 bases and the J gene lost 5 bases, with 16 bases spanning the gap. CDR3 length: 14 residues. Germline CDR1 and CDR2: DFQATT and SNEGSKA (reference sequence). CDR3 protein: CSARGDASPETQYF. CDR3 bases: TGCAGTGCTAGGGGTGACGCTTCGCCGGAGACCCAGTACTTC.

The J gene is TRBJ2-3, the V gene TRBV3-1; 9 positions agree with TRBD1. The CDR3 loop spans 17 amino acids. Per germline, CDR1 LGHDT and CDR2 YNNKEL (reference sequence). V lost 4 bases to trimming and J lost 4 bases; unmatched junction nucleotides: 12. CDR3 sequence (DNA): TGTGCCAGCAGCCCCATTGGGGGACAGGGTAGTCCAGATACGCAGTATTTT. It is translated as CASSPIGGQGSPDTQYF.

In this sample, this clonotype turned up many times. V and J are TRBV10-3 and TRBJ1-4; TRBD1 might be the D (5 bases). CDR1 and CDR2 (germline): ENHRY, SYGVKD. This CDR3 is built from 13 residues. V lost 5 bases and J lost 8, with 12 bases in between. CDR3 residues: CAISSRVLEKLFF. The CDR3, as DNA: TGTGCCATCAGTTCCAGGGTTCTGGAAAAACTGTTTTTT.